The 28 T cell receptor beta chains reported below all come from one sample, sequenced in a study of blood T cell repertoires in COVID-19. Libraries were prepared by immunoSEQ multiplex PCR; TCRdb keeps only in-frame clonotypes and omits some of them. The sample yields around 300,000 clones, nearly 90% seen once. The sequencing input was PBMCs or T cells enriched from blood (not recorded which). All receptors come from a woman aged 25 to 45 who had recovered from COVID-19.

V usage is TRBV3-1 (or the pseudogene TRBV3-2) and J usage is TRBJ1-5; 7 bases agree with TRBD1. Looked up from germline, CDR1 is LGHDT and CDR2 is YNNKEL (reference sequence). The CDR3 length is 16 residues. Germline trimming cut 0 bases from V and 4 bases from J; bases unmatched to any gene: 6. The CDR3 region has the DNA TGTGCCAGCAGCCAAGATGGGCAGGGGGATAATCAGCCCCAGCATTTT. Its protein product is CASSQDGQGDNQPQHF.

J is TRBJ2-6 and V is TRBV28, with 8 bases aligning to TRBD1. V lost 5 bases to trimming and J lost 2 bases; unmatched junction nucleotides: 20. The germline CDR1 and CDR2 sequences are MDHEN and SYDVKM. This CDR3 is 21 amino acids long. The CDR3 bases are TGTGCCAGCAGTCCCCAGGGGGCGCGGGGCCCTTTCAGTCCTGGGGCCAACGTCCTGACTTTC. Translated, it gives CASSPQGARGPFSPGANVLTF.

This chain connects TRBV19 to TRBJ2-5; 10 nucleotides line up with TRBD2. The CDR3 extends over 17 amino acids. J lost 2 bases, V lost 6 bases, and 12 bases had no gene match. The germline gives CDR1 LNHDA, CDR2 SQIVND (reference sequence). The CDR3 coding sequence is TGTGCCAGTAGCCCCGGATTATTAGCGGGGGGACAAGAGACCCAGTACTTC. Its translation is CASSPGLLAGGQETQYF.

The table lists this clone with a few counts. This sequence joins TRBV18 and TRBJ2-2, with D tentatively TRBD1 (5 bases). The CDR3 is 16 amino acids. Germline lookup yields CDR1 KGHSH and CDR2 LQKENI. V lost 3 bases and J 0 bases, leaving 11 bases between the germline ends. CDR3 in DNA: TGTGCCAGCTCACCCACAAAAGGGGCGAACACCGGGGAGCTGTTTTTT. Amino acid sequence: CASSPTKGANTGELFF.

The chain uses TRBV6-5 and TRBJ1-1; a possible D gene is TRBD1 (6 bases). CDR1 and CDR2 (germline): MNHEY, SVGAGI. V was trimmed by 6 bases and J by 8 bases, leaving 16 bases between them. CDR3 length equals 13 residues. The CDR3 sequence is CASSNPGGGEAFF. CDR3 coding DNA: TGTGCCAGCAGCAATCCGGGGGGCGGAGAAGCTTTCTTT.

This clone has only a few counts. The chain carries TRBV6-5 and TRBJ1-1; a possible D gene is TRBD1 (6 bases). From germline, CDR1 is MNHEY and CDR2 SVGAGI. Deletions cut 8 bases from V and 0 bases from J, with 16 bases between. The CDR3 is 15 amino acids. Written as DNA, the CDR3 is TGTGCCAGCTATTATTCCGGACAGATGAACACTGAAGCTTTCTTT. Its protein product is CASYYSGQMNTEAFF.

This clone was found once. The rearrangement links TRBV4-1 to TRBJ2-1, with TRBD2 identical over 11 bases. CDR3 size: 16 residues. Per germline, CDR1 MGHRA and CDR2 YSYEKL. V was clipped by 8 bases and J by 8 bases; unmatched bases: 14. This CDR3 reads CASGTPLAGVVDEQFF. The DNA for the CDR3 is TGCGCCAGCGGAACCCCACTAGCGGGAGTGGTCGATGAGCAGTTCTTC.

This rearrangement joins TRBV2 to TRBJ1-4; D is uncertain. The germline V gene encodes CDR1 SNHLY and CDR2 FYNNEI. Trimming shortened V by 6 bases and J by 0 bases, and 5 bases separated the two germline ends. CDR3 length: 13 residues. CDR3 DNA sequence: TGTGCCAGCAGCCGTCCAACTAATGAAAAACTGTTTTTT. Translating it yields CASSRPTNEKLFF.

A remark on this clone: The same CDR3 can be traced to other DNA sequences in this sample. The chain carries TRBV7-2 and TRBJ2-2; D might be TRBD2 (5 bases). V gave up 1 base and J gave up 8 bases, with 8 bases separating them. From germline, CDR1 is SGHTA and CDR2 FQGNSA. This CDR3 spans 13 amino acids. The CDR3 spells CASSLEGVGELFF. The DNA for the CDR3 is TGTGCCAGCAGCTTAGAGGGAGTTGGGGAGCTGTTTTTT.

V gene TRBV11-2 combines with J gene TRBJ1-6; 7 nucleotides agree with TRBD1. In germline, CDR1 is SGHAT, CDR2 FQNNGV. This CDR3 is 16 amino acids long. The J segment lost 8 bases and the V segment lost 5 bases, leaving 12 bases of the junction unmatched. The CDR3 region has the DNA TGTGCCAGCAGCGTTAGTAACAGGGGCGGTTATTCACCCCTCCACTTT. Translated, it gives CASSVSNRGGYSPLHF.

The chain couples TRBV6-5 to TRBJ1-2; 8 bases fit TRBD1. Trimming removed 1 base from V and 2 bases from J; junction bases left unmatched: 6. This CDR3 comprises 16 residues. Germline CDR1 MNHEY, CDR2 SVGAGI. The CDR3 loop reads CASSYYQGAQNYGYTF. Written as DNA, the CDR3 is TGTGCCAGCAGTTACTATCAGGGGGCCCAAAACTATGGCTACACCTTC.

V usage is TRBV18 and J usage is TRBJ2-2; 9 nucleotides align to TRBD1. Germline loops: CDR1 KGHSH, CDR2 LQKENI. The ends lost 3 bases at V and 7 bases at J; junction bases unmatched: 15. CDR3 size: 18 residues. CDR3 sequence (DNA): TGTGCCAGCTCACCTGTTCCGGGACAGGGAGATAGGAGCGGGGAGCTGTTTTTT. Encoded protein: CASSPVPGQGDRSGELFF. The complete variable domain, with remaining parts taken from reference TRBV18 and TRBJ2-2, reads NAGVMQNPRHLVRRRGQEARLRCSPMKGHSHVYWYRQLPEEGLKFMVYLQKENIIDESGMPKERFSAEFPKEGPSILRIQQVVRGDSAAYFCASSPVPGQGDRSGELFFGEGSRLTVL.

This clone was detected only once. The genes are TRBV15 and TRBJ2-1; the match to TRBD2 covers 8 bases. V trimming: 0 bases; J trimming: 8 bases; junction bases outside the gene matches: 12. Germline V gives CDR1 LNHNV, CDR2 YYDKDF (reference sequence). The CDR3 length is 17 residues. The CDR3 region is CATSRDERENYSDEQFF. DNA for the CDR3: TGTGCCACCAGCAGAGATGAGCGGGAGAACTATTCGGATGAGCAGTTCTTC.

CDR3: CASSYLSGDNYEQYF. CDR3 bases: TGTGCCAGCAGCTATCTTAGCGGAGACAACTACGAGCAGTACTTC. The chain carries TRBV7-6 and TRBJ2-7, with a possible D match to TRBD2 (6 bases). Trimming took off 4 bases at V and 3 bases at J, with 16 bases between the two ends. Germline CDR1 reads SGHVS; CDR2 reads FNYEAQ. The CDR3 runs 15 residues.

The V gene is TRBV5-8, the J gene TRBJ1-2; D is uncertain. V was cut by 5 bases and J by 9 bases, with 17 bases left in between. Germline V gene data show CDR1 as SGHTS and CDR2 as YDEGEE. The CDR3 spans 13 residues. The CDR3 loop is CASRPGREFRYTF. DNA for the CDR3: TGTGCCAGCAGACCTGGACGGGAGTTTCGCTACACCTTC.

The chain combines TRBV29-1 with TRBJ2-3; D is unclear. Per germline, CDR1 SQVTM and CDR2 ANQGSEA. This CDR3 contains 13 residues. V was shortened by 1 base and J by 2 bases, with 7 bases between the two germline ends. CDR3 DNA sequence: TGCAGCGTTGAAGCCGGAGCCACAGATACGCAGTATTTT. Its protein product is CSVEAGATDTQYF.

The chain employs TRBV12-5 and TRBJ2-1; D not resolved. The CDR3 is 15 residues long. Germline V CDR1 and CDR2: LGHNT, FRNRAP. Deletions cut 2 bases from V and 2 bases from J, with 10 bases between. CDR3 DNA: TGTGCTAGTGGTTTGTACCCAGAAGCCTACAATGAGCAGTTCTTC. This gives the protein CASGLYPEAYNEQFF. The variable domain in full, completed from reference TRBV12-5 and TRBJ2-1, reads DARVTQTPRHKVTEMGQEVTMRCQPILGHNTVFWYRQTMMQGLELLAYFRNRAPLDDSGMPKDRFSAEMPDATLATLKIQPSEPRDSAVYFCASGLYPEAYNEQFFGPGTRLTVL.

The chain employs TRBV27 and TRBJ2-7; a possible D gene is TRBD1 (6 bases). Between the trimmed V and J ends, which lost 5 bases and 3 bases, there was a span of 32 bases. The CDR3 length is 20 residues. CDR1 is MNHEY, CDR2 SMNVEV, per germline (reference sequence). The CDR3 loop reads CASSPQPSYETGRVGYEQYF. The CDR3 nucleotides are TGTGCCAGCAGTCCCCAGCCGTCCTATGAAACAGGGAGAGTGGGCTACGAGCAGTACTTC.

V gene TRBV9 combines with J gene TRBJ1-3; D call uncertain. Germline lookup yields CDR1 SGDLS and CDR2 YYNGEE. The CDR3 has 13 amino acids. Trimming took 5 bases from V and 4 from J, leaving 10 bases between them. Here the CDR3 reads CASSLDSGNTIYF. The CDR3 nucleotides are TGTGCCAGCAGTTTGGATAGCGGAAACACCATATATTTT. Looking up the rest from reference TRBV9 and TRBJ1-3 gives the full variable domain: DSGVTQTPKHLITATGQRVTLRCSPRSGDLSVYWYQQSLDQGLQFLIQYYNGEERAKGNILERFSAQQFPDLHSELNLSSLELGDSALYFCASSLDSGNTIYFGEGSWLTVV.

V usage is TRBV7-9 and J usage is TRBJ1-2; a possible D gene is TRBD1 (5 bases). V was shortened by 0 bases and J by 8 bases, with 13 bases between the two germline ends. The V gene's germline CDR1 is SEHNR and CDR2 FQNEAQ (reference sequence). The CDR3 covers 14 residues. In nucleotides, the CDR3 is TGTGCCAGCAGCTTAGCGCTAGGGGTTGGCGGCTACACCTTC. Its protein product is CASSLALGVGGYTF.

This clone occurred a few times. V is TRBV12-5 and J is TRBJ2-7, with a weak D call TRBD2 (6 bases). The V gene lost 0 bases and the J gene lost 2 bases, with 17 bases spanning the gap. CDR3 length equals 17 residues. Germline V gene lookup returns CDR1 LGHNT and CDR2 FRNRAP. The CDR3 coding sequence is TGTGCTAGTGGTTTGGTACTCGGAGGAGCGGGCCCCTACGAGCAGTACTTC. Translated, it gives CASGLVLGGAGPYEQYF.

Written as DNA, the CDR3 is TGTGCCTGGAGTGGGCAGGGACAGGGGGGTATGAGCGAGCAGTACTTC. This sequence encodes CAWSGQGQGGMSEQYF. V usage is TRBV30 and J usage is TRBJ2-7; 11 bases match TRBD1. This CDR3 has 16 amino acids. Germline V gene sequence: CDR1 GTSNPN, CDR2 SVGIG (reference sequence). V lost 1 base and J lost 6; bases outside the gene matches: 11. The whole variable domain, filled in from reference TRBV30 and TRBJ2-7, reads SQTIHQWPATLVQPVGSPLSLECTVEGTSNPNLYWYRQAAGRGLQLLFYSVGIGQISSEVPQNLSASRPQDRQFILSSKKLLLSDSGFYLCAWSGQGQGGMSEQYFGPGTRLTVT.

Here the CDR3 DNA reads TGTGCCAGTAGTGTACAGGGGGCGGTGGGAGAGCAGTACTTC. Protein: CASSVQGAVGEQYF. The chain employs TRBV19 and TRBJ2-7; 9 bases map to TRBD1. The J segment lost 7 bases and the V segment lost 5 bases, leaving 9 bases of the junction unmatched. In germline, CDR1 is LNHDA, CDR2 SQIVND (reference sequence). This CDR3 spans 14 amino acids.

The chain joins TRBV5-1 to TRBJ2-7, with 7 positions matching TRBD2. Germline CDR1 reads SGHRS; CDR2 reads YFSETQ. The CDR3 totals 17 residues. V trimming: 1 base; J trimming: 0 bases; junction bases outside the gene matches: 10. The chain's CDR3 is CASSLKPSGTNSYEQYF. CDR3 DNA sequence: TGCGCCAGCAGCTTGAAACCTAGCGGAACAAACTCCTACGAGCAGTACTTC.

V and J are TRBV18 and TRBJ2-7, with D possibly being TRBD2 (6 bases). The germline V and J ends were trimmed by 4 bases and 4 bases, with 14 bases remaining between them. The CDR3 extends over 14 amino acids. Germline loops: CDR1 KGHSH, CDR2 LQKENI. This CDR3 reads CASSLPGLIYEQYF. DNA of the CDR3: TGTGCCAGCTCACTTCCGGGACTGATTTACGAGCAGTACTTC.

The CDR3 bases are TGTGCCAGCAGCCCGCAACTAAGGACAGGGGCCAAAAACATTCAGTACTTC. Its translation: CASSPQLRTGAKNIQYF. This chain connects TRBV7-2 to TRBJ2-4; 8 positions match TRBD1. CDR1 is SGHTA, CDR2 FQGNSA, per germline. V lost 5 bases to trimming and J lost 1 base; unmatched junction nucleotides: 10. The CDR3 runs 17 residues.

This chain connects TRBV5-4 to TRBJ2-5, with 9 positions matching TRBD2. This CDR3 is 16 amino acids long. Trimming at V came to 4 bases and at J to 7 bases, leaving 14 bases not matched to a gene. CDR1 and CDR2 from the germline V gene are SGHNT and YYREEE (reference sequence). CDR3 nucleotide sequence: TGTGCCAGCAGCGCTACAGCGGGAGGCCTTGTGGGGACCCAGTACTTC. As protein: CASSATAGGLVGTQYF.

This chain joins TRBV7-9 and TRBJ2-1, with TRBD2 matching over 9 bases. The V gene's germline CDR1 is SEHNR and CDR2 FQNEAQ (reference sequence). The V segment lost 6 bases and the J segment 4 bases; nucleotides outside the gene matches: 10. The CDR3 runs to 16 residues. This chain's CDR3 is CASRLNSGGSYNEQFF. The CDR3, as DNA: TGTGCCAGCAGACTAAATAGCGGGGGCTCTTACAATGAGCAGTTCTTC.